Following are 5 T cell receptor beta chains from one sample sequenced in a study of PD-L1 blockade in urothelial cancer. Clones were read by immunoSEQ multiplex PCR, and TCRdb kept only the in-frame ones, dropping some. The data contain about 43,000 clones, approximately 90% of them singletons. Here the sequenced sample was PBMCs, taken around atezolizumab (anti-PD-L1) treatment. The receptors were gathered from a man aged 80 or over with urothelial cancer.

The chain joins TRBV19 to TRBJ2-3; D is undetermined. CDR3 length equals 13 residues. With 5 bases removed from V and 2 bases from J, the gap between germline ends came to 8 bases. The germline V gene encodes CDR1 LNHDA and CDR2 SQIVND (reference sequence). CDR3 bases: TGTGCCAGTAGTTCCCTAGACACAGATACGCAGTATTTT. It translates to CASSSLDTDTQYF.

The chain has TRBV4-1 and TRBJ1-2; possibly TRBD1 for D (6 bases). CDR1 MGHRA and CDR2 YSYEKL come from the germline V gene. The CDR3 spans 16 residues. The V end lost 0 bases, the J end lost 1 base, and 12 bases lay between the germline ends. CDR3: CASSQDYRAGNYGYTF. The CDR3 DNA reads as TGCGCCAGCAGCCAAGATTACAGGGCAGGTAACTATGGCTACACCTTC.

The rearrangement links TRBV5-5 to TRBJ1-1; 10 bases are shared with TRBD1. V lost 5 bases and J lost 1; bases outside the gene matches: 5. The CDR3 is 15 residues long. Germline V gives CDR1 SGHKS, CDR2 YYEKEE (reference sequence). CDR3 amino acids: CASSGGQGRNTEAFF. The CDR3 region has the DNA TGTGCCAGCAGTGGGGGACAGGGGAGGAACACTGAAGCTTTCTTT.

V and J are TRBV6-7 and TRBJ2-7; 8 nucleotides align to TRBD2. TRBV6-7 is identified as an open reading frame with a role that is uncertain. The ends lost 4 bases at V and 0 bases at J; junction bases unmatched: 14. The CDR3 has 18 amino acids. The CDR3 reads CASSFLGGGIDLSYEQYF. DNA for the CDR3: TGTGCCAGCAGTTTCCTCGGGGGGGGAATTGATCTCTCCTACGAGCAGTACTTC.

The V and J genes are TRBV9 and TRBJ1-2; no clear D. Germline CDR1 and CDR2: SGDLS and YYNGEE. This CDR3 has 13 amino acids. The germline V and J ends were trimmed by 5 bases and 4 bases, with 12 bases remaining between them. The CDR3 reads CASRRWRLYGYTF. CDR3 sequence (DNA): TGTGCCAGCAGGAGGTGGCGGCTCTATGGCTACACCTTC.